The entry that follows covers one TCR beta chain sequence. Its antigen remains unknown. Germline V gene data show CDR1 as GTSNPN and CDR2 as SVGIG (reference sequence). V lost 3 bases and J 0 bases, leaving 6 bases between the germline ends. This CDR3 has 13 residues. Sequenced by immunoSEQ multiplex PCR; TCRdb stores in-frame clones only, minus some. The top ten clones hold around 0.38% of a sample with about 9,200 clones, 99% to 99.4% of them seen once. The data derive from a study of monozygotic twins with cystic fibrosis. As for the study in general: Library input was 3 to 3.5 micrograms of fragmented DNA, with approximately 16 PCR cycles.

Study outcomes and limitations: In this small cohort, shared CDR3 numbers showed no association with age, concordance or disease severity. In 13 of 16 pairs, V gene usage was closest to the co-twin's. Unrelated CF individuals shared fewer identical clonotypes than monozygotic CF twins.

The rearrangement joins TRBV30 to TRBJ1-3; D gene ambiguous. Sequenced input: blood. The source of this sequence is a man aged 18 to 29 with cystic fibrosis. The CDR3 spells CAWRWVSGNTIYF. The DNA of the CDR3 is TGTGCCTGGAGATGGGTCTCTGGAAACACCATATATTTT.